These 7 T cell receptor beta chains share one sample of origin, sequenced in a study of T cells in Graves' hyperthyroidism and ophthalmopathy. From RNA transcripts, TCR beta CDR3 regions were amplified. When the TCR CDR3 underwent first-round RT-PCR, the HTBI primer set was used. TCRdb fed the multiplex PCR reads into MiXCR, producing one record per CDR3 protein. The data show 20,000 to 30,000 distinct CDR3 sequences, with around 40% seen just once and approximately 10% held by the top ten. The material sequenced was blood. The receptors originated from a young woman with Graves' hyperthyroidism.

This clonotype was recorded many times. The chain recombines TRBV6-5 with TRBJ2-7, with a weak D call TRBD1 (5 bases). This CDR3 contains 15 residues. Germline V gene sequence: CDR1 MNHEY, CDR2 SVGAGI. The V gene lost 2 bases and the J gene lost 5 bases, with 16 bases spanning the gap. CDR3 sequence: CASSYQDSTADEQYF. As DNA, the CDR3 is TGTGCCAGCAGTTACCAAGATTCGACAGCCGACGAGCAGTACTTC.

This clonotype has only a few counts. The rearrangement joins TRBV20-1 to TRBJ2-3; 11 bases fit TRBD2. Germline CDR1 reads DFQATT; CDR2 reads SNEGSKA (reference sequence). The CDR3 runs 16 residues. Trimming took 2 bases from V and 4 from J; bases not matched to a gene: 8. The CDR3 region has the DNA TGCAGTGCTAGAAAAACTAGCGGGAGTGTATCAGATACGCAGTATTTT. It yields the protein CSARKTSGSVSDTQYF.

This rearrangement joins TRBV6-5 to TRBJ1-3; D is uncertain. Germline-derived CDR1 and CDR2 are MNHEY and SVGAGI. This CDR3 comprises 14 residues. V was trimmed by 6 bases and J by 10 bases, leaving 19 bases between them. The CDR3 here is CASRRELAGETIYF. CDR3 DNA: TGTGCCAGCAGGCGCGAACTAGCGGGAGAGACCATATATTTT.

The chain employs TRBV7-3 and TRBJ2-7, with 7 bases lining up with TRBD2. The germline V gene encodes CDR1 SGHTA and CDR2 FQGTGA. This CDR3 spans 14 amino acids. V shed 4 bases, J shed 5 bases, and the junction held 8 bases outside the gene matches. The CDR3: CASSSPGRANEQYF. CDR3 nucleotides: TGTGCCAGCAGCTCCCCAGGGAGGGCAAACGAGCAGTACTTC.

This clonotype was seen at least ten times. The CDR3 loop reads CAWRGRGGLFF. CDR3 nucleotide sequence: TGTGCCTGGAGAGGACGGGGAGGACTGTTTTTT. The chain employs TRBV30 and TRBJ1-4; no clear D gene. V gave up 3 bases and J gave up 13 bases, with 12 bases separating them. The V gene's germline CDR1 is GTSNPN and CDR2 SVGIG (reference sequence). The CDR3 spans 11 residues.

This clonotype was observed at least ten times. The CDR3 region has the DNA TGTGCCAGCAGCTCCCCGCGGCCTAGCACAGATACGCAGTATTTT. Amino acid sequence: CASSSPRPSTDTQYF. This rearrangement joins TRBV7-9 to TRBJ2-3; D unresolved. Germline assignment: CDR1 SEHNR and CDR2 FQNEAQ (reference sequence). V was shortened by 4 bases and J by 0 bases, with 11 bases between the two germline ends. This CDR3 comprises 15 residues.

The chain carries TRBV10-3 and TRBJ2-5; TRBD2 might be the D (6 bases). CDR1 and CDR2 (germline): ENHRY, SYGVKD. The V and J ends lost 7 bases and 3 bases respectively, with 12 bases between them. The CDR3 spans 13 residues. The CDR3 reads CAITRERKETQYF. For the CDR3, the DNA is TGTGCCATCACTCGGGAGAGGAAAGAGACCCAGTACTTC.